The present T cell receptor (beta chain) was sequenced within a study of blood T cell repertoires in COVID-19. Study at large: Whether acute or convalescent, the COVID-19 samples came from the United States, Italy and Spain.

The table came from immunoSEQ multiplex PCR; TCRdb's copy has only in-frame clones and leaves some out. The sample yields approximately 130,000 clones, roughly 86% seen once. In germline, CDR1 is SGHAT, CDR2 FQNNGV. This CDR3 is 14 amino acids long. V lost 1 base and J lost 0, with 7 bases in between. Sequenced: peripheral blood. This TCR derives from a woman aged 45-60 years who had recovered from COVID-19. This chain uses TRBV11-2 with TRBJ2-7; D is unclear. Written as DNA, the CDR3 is TGTGCCAGCAGCTTAGTAGCCAACTCCTACGAGCAGTACTTC. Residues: CASSLVANSYEQYF. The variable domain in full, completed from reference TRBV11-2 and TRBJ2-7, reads EAGVAQSPRYKIIEKRQSVAFWCNPISGHATLYWYQQILGQGPKLLIQFQNNGVVDDSQLPKDRFSAERLKGVDSTLKIQPAKLEDSAVYLCASSLVANSYEQYFGPGTRLTVT.